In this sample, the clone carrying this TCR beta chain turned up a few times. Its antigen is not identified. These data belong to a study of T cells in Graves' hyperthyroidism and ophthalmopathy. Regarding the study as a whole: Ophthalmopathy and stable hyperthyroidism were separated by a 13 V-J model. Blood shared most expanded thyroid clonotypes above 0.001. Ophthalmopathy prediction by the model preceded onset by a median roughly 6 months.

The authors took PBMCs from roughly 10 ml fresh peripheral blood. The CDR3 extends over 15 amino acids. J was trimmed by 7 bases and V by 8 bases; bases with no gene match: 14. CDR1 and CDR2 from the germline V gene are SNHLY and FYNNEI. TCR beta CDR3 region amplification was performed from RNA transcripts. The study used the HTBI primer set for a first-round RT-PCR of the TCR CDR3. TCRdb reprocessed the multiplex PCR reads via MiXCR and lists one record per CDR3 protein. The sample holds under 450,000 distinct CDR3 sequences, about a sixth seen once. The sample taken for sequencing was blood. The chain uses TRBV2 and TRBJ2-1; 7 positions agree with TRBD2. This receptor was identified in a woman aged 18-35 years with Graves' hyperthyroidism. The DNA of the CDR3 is TGTGCCAGCGTACCGGAGCGACGACTAGCAAATGAGCAGTTCTTC. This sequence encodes CASVPERRLANEQFF.